This TCR beta chain was identified in a study of blood T cell repertoires in COVID-19. This clone showed up just once. In the authors' methods: Reference gene primer amplification gave nucleated cell count estimates. Clones were sequenced by immunoSEQ multiplex PCR, and TCRdb holds only the in-frame ones, with some missing. The DNA was the basis for D and trimming; V, J and clone size are from that table. The profile shows some 280,000 clones, around four fifths of them singletons. Germline assignment: CDR1 MNHEY and CDR2 SMNVEV (reference sequence). The V gene end was trimmed by 0 bases and the J gene end by 1 base; junction bases not matched to a gene: 6. The length of the CDR3 is 16 residues.

Source material: peripheral blood. The V and J genes are TRBV27 and TRBJ2-7; TRBD1 aligns across 7 bases. The receptor was derived from a woman aged 45-60 years with active or convalescent COVID-19. The CDR3 DNA is TGTGCCAGCAGTTTATCGTTAACAGGGGATTCCTACGAGCAGTACTTC. This encodes CASSLSLTGDSYEQYF.